The 13 T cell receptor beta chains presented below share a single source sample, sequenced in a study of T cell changes during pregnancy in multiple sclerosis (dated by TCRdb to the late 2010s). The library was made by the immunoSEQ multiplex PCR assay. Entries here come from immuneACCESS through TCRdb and include only in-frame sequences with V and J called. Some clones fail to appear in such tables; in the studies checked, an unresolved V gene covers under half of the shortfall, and the cause of the remainder is unknown. For this sample there are 30,000 to 45,000 clones; around 90% appear just once. The ten largest account for approximately 7.8% of the sample. Material: CD8+ T cells from peripheral blood mononuclear cells, obtained before pregnancy. Receptor source: a female donor with multiple sclerosis, enrolled in a pregnancy study.

The gene calls are TRBV15 and TRBJ2-2, with D unresolved. This CDR3 is 13 amino acids long. V shed 6 bases and J shed 1 base, with 6 bases lying between them. Looked up from germline, CDR1 is LNHNV and CDR2 is YYDKDF (reference sequence). The CDR3 loop reads CATSNRNTGELFF. DNA of the CDR3: TGTGCCACCAGTAACAGGAACACCGGGGAGCTGTTTTTT. Full variable domain (outside the CDR3, taken from reference TRBV15 and TRBJ2-2): DAMVIQNPRYQVTQFGKPVTLSCSQTLNHNVMYWYQQKSSQAPKLLFHYYDKDFNNEADTPDNFQSRRPNTSFCFLDIRSPGLGDTAMYLCATSNRNTGELFFGEGSRLTVL.

CDR3 in amino acids: CASTPAVAHAGALNTEAFF. CDR3 sequence (DNA): TGTGCCAGCACCCCCGCCGTGGCCCACGCAGGGGCATTGAACACTGAAGCTTTCTTT. This rearrangement joins TRBV27 to TRBJ1-1; D may be TRBD1 (6 bases). Looked up from germline, CDR1 is MNHEY and CDR2 is SMNVEV (reference sequence). The CDR3 loop spans 19 amino acids. The germline V and J ends were trimmed by 7 bases and 0 bases, with 27 bases remaining between them.

The chain has TRBV7-2 and TRBJ2-1; 10 bases are a match to TRBD2. Trimming took 5 bases from V and 6 from J; bases not matched to a gene: 7. This CDR3 is 15 amino acids long. CDR1 is SGHTA and CDR2 is FQGNSA in the germline V gene. CDR3 nucleotides: TGTGCCAGCAGCCCCACTGTAGCGGGAGGCAATGAGCAGTTCTTC. Amino acid sequence: CASSPTVAGGNEQFF.

The genes are TRBV19 and TRBJ1-2, with TRBD1 matching over 7 bases. V dropped 3 bases and J dropped 4; count of bases not matched to a gene: 5. The CDR3 has 14 residues. Germline CDR1 and CDR2: LNHDA and SQIVND (reference sequence). CDR3 loop: CASSIRDSTYGYTF. The CDR3 bases are TGTGCCAGTAGTATCCGGGACAGCACCTATGGCTACACCTTC. The whole variable domain, filled in from reference TRBV19 and TRBJ1-2, reads DGGITQSPKYLFRKEGQNVTLSCEQNLNHDAMYWYRQDPGQGLRLIYYSQIVNDFQKGDIAEGYSVSREKKESFPLTVTSAQKNPTAFYLCASSIRDSTYGYTFGSGTRLTVV.

The chain joins TRBV19 to TRBJ1-5; D might be TRBD1 (5 bases). The CDR3 is 17 amino acids. Germline V gene data show CDR1 as LNHDA and CDR2 as SQIVND (reference sequence). V was pared by 5 bases and J by 4 bases, with 21 bases between. This chain's CDR3 is CASSSEAGLSWNQPQHF. CDR3 DNA sequence: TGTGCCAGTAGTTCTGAGGCAGGGCTATCTTGGAATCAGCCCCAGCATTTT.

The rearrangement uses TRBV7-9 and TRBJ1-1, with D uncertain. V lost 3 bases, J lost 5 bases, and 7 bases lay in between. The CDR3 loop spans 12 amino acids. CDR1 SEHNR and CDR2 FQNEAQ come from the germline V gene (reference sequence). The CDR3 protein is CASSFRSTEAFF. CDR3 bases: TGTGCCAGCAGCTTCCGGAGTACTGAAGCTTTCTTT.

This sequence joins TRBV7-9 and TRBJ2-1; a possible D gene is TRBD2 (5 bases). Germline V gene data show CDR1 as SEHNR and CDR2 as FQNEAQ (reference sequence). Trimming pared 5 bases from V and 12 bases from J, leaving 11 bases between. The CDR3 has 11 residues. Here the CDR3 DNA reads TGTGCCAGCAGCCTGCCAGGAGGGCAGTTCTTC. This encodes CASSLPGGQFF.

The V and J genes are TRBV14 and TRBJ2-5, with TRBD2 matching 8 bases. This CDR3 contains 14 residues. Germline V gives CDR1 SGHDN, CDR2 FVKESK. V lost 5 bases, J lost 4 bases, and 6 bases stayed unmatched. The CDR3 bases are TGTGCCAGCAGCTATATAGCGGGAAGAGAGACCCAGTACTTC. Translation gives CASSYIAGRETQYF.

The rearrangement links TRBV19 to TRBJ2-5; TRBD2 agrees at 8 bases. The CDR3 has 15 residues. V lost 6 bases and J lost 5; bases outside the gene matches: 11. Germline loops: CDR1 LNHDA, CDR2 SQIVND (reference sequence). As DNA, the CDR3 is TGTGCCAGTAGGACTACCGGGACTAGTTTGGAGACCCAGTACTTC. It codes for CASRTTGTSLETQYF.

The CDR3 DNA reads TGTGCCAGCAGCCGCGCGGGGGAAAGGGAAAAACTGTTTTTT. Translation gives CASSRAGEREKLFF. V and J are TRBV28 and TRBJ1-4; D is perhaps TRBD1 (5 bases). Germline V CDR1 and CDR2: MDHEN, SYDVKM. V was trimmed by 6 bases and J by 8 bases, leaving 16 bases between them. The CDR3 sequence is 14 residues long.

J is TRBJ1-3 and V is TRBV7-8; D may be TRBD1 (6 bases). This CDR3 has 17 amino acids. Germline V lookup: CDR1 SGHVS, CDR2 FQNEAQ. The germline V and J ends were trimmed by 1 base and 1 base, with 14 bases remaining between them. CDR3 nucleotide sequence: TGTGCCAGCAGCTTAGGGGCGATACAGGGTTCTGGAAACACCATATATTTT. Amino acid sequence: CASSLGAIQGSGNTIYF.

This clone was counted once. The rearrangement uses TRBV5-6 and TRBJ2-7; D unclear. This CDR3 spans 11 amino acids. CDR1 and CDR2 (germline): SGHDT, YYEEEE. The V end was cut by 3 bases, the J end by 3 bases, with 4 bases between. CDR3 in DNA: TGTGCCAGCAGCTCTAGCTACGAGCAGTACTTC. It is translated as CASSSSYEQYF.

For the CDR3, the DNA is TGTGCCAGCAGTTCAGCCCAGGGTGTCAATCAGCCCCAGCATTTT. As protein: CASSSAQGVNQPQHF. This chain connects TRBV28 to TRBJ1-5, with D possibly TRBD1 on 5 matching bases. Per the germline V gene, CDR1 is MDHEN and CDR2 is SYDVKM. V gave up 4 bases and J gave up 3 bases, with 13 bases separating them. The CDR3 contains 15 residues.